Shown below are 11 T cell receptor beta chains from a single sample sequenced in a study of cytomegalovirus exposure and HLA in healthy donors. 60 Vbeta and 13 Jbeta primers were used in PCR. TCRdb's copy holds only in-frame clones and misses some; the assay was immunoSEQ multiplex PCR. The table lists under 200,000 clones, roughly 84% of them singletons, with over 2% in the top ten. The sequenced sample was PBMCs. These receptors were obtained from a young man in good health and CMV-seropositive.

The gene calls are TRBV19 and TRBJ2-1; 7 bases are shared with TRBD1. Germline V gives CDR1 LNHDA, CDR2 SQIVND (reference sequence). CDR3 length: 12 amino acids. Trimming cost V 10 bases and J 6 bases; bases outside gene matches: 6. The chain's CDR3 is CATRTGFNEQFF. The CDR3 nucleotides read TGTGCCACCAGGACAGGTTTCAATGAGCAGTTCTTC.

The chain combines TRBV10-3 with TRBJ2-5; the D gene is possibly TRBD2 (5 bases). CDR1 is ENHRY, CDR2 SYGVKD, per germline. V lost 3 bases to trimming and J lost 3 bases, with 11 bases between them. There are 14 residues in the CDR3. CDR3 sequence reads: CAISEPGREETQYF. The CDR3 nucleotides read TGTGCCATCAGTGAACCGGGAAGGGAAGAGACCCAGTACTTC.

V usage is TRBV6-6 and J usage is TRBJ2-1; TRBD2 matches at 7 bases. Germline CDR1 is MNHNY and CDR2 is SVGAGI (reference sequence). J was trimmed by 2 bases and V by 6 bases; bases with no gene match: 7. The CDR3 extends over 15 amino acids. CDR3 coding DNA: TGTGCCAGCAGGTTGAGCGGGATCACCTACAATGAGCAGTTCTTC. It codes for CASRLSGITYNEQFF.

The gene calls are TRBV21-1 and TRBJ2-7; TRBD2, the table's D call, was not compared with the DNA. TRBV21-1 is deemed a pseudogene. CDR3 length equals 14 residues. The DNA of the CDR3 is TGTGCCAGCAGCCGTGCCAGCGGAGGTTCCGAGCAGTACGTC. Its protein product is CASSRASGGSEQYV.

V and J are TRBV18 and TRBJ1-5; D is unclear. CDR3 size: 15 residues. Trimming cost V 6 bases and J 0 bases, with 12 bases left between them. From germline, CDR1 is KGHSH and CDR2 LQKENI. The CDR3, as DNA: TGTGCCAGCTCTCCGGACGGGGTTAGCAATCAGCCCCAGCATTTT. This encodes CASSPDGVSNQPQHF.

The V and J genes are TRBV5-1 and TRBJ2-3, with a weak D call TRBD2 (6 bases). Germline assignment: CDR1 SGHRS and CDR2 YFSETQ. The CDR3 sequence is 15 residues long. Between the trimmed V and J ends, which lost 7 bases and 0 bases, there was a span of 15 bases. The CDR3 bases are TGCGCCAGCGGCCGGAGGGATCGAAGCACAGATACGCAGTATTTT. It specifies CASGRRDRSTDTQYF.

This sequence joins TRBV21-1 and TRBJ2-3; TRBD2 is the table's D call, not checked against the DNA. TRBV21-1 is a recognized pseudogene. The CDR3 loop spans 17 amino acids. DNA for the CDR3: TGTGCCAGCAGCCTAGGGAAGGGAGGGTCCAGCACAGATACGCAGTATTTT. Its protein product is CASSLGKGGSSTDTQYF.

V gene TRBV7-8 combines with J gene TRBJ2-1; a possible D gene is TRBD2 (5 bases). Per the germline V gene, CDR1 is SGHVS and CDR2 is FQNEAQ. There are 15 residues in the CDR3. The V and J ends lost 5 bases and 2 bases respectively, with 13 bases between them. The CDR3: CASSLSERPYNEQFF. The DNA of the CDR3 is TGTGCCAGCAGCCTGAGCGAGCGGCCCTACAATGAGCAGTTCTTC.

The CDR3 sequence: CASSPLSQGGPSYEQYF. As DNA, the CDR3 is TGTGCCAGCTCACCCCTCTCCCAGGGAGGTCCTTCCTACGAGCAGTACTTC. The chain carries TRBV18 and TRBJ2-7; tentative D call: TRBD2 (6 bases). Trimming cost V 3 bases and J 1 base, with 19 bases left between them. This CDR3 region has 17 residues. Germline V gene lookup returns CDR1 KGHSH and CDR2 LQKENI.

Remarks on this clone: An end of the junction differs from the germline gene, which may be a read error. CDR3 nucleotide sequence: TGCGCCAGCAGCCAAGATAGCGGCTCTGGGGCCAACGTCCTGACTTTC. Encoded protein: CASSQDSGSGANVLTF. This sequence joins TRBV5-4 and TRBJ2-6; a weak D match, TRBD2 (6 bases). The CDR3 runs 16 residues. The germline V gene has CDR1 SGHNT and CDR2 YYREEE (reference sequence).

V is TRBV19 and J is TRBJ2-1; tentatively, D is TRBD2 (6 bases). The length of the CDR3 is 13 residues. The V and J ends lost 2 bases and 5 bases respectively, with 7 bases between them. Germline values: CDR1 LNHDA, CDR2 SQIVND (reference sequence). The CDR3 DNA reads as TGTGCCAGTAGTATACTAGCGAACAATGAGCAGTTCTTC. Translated: CASSILANNEQFF.